The 31 T cell receptor beta chains below come from one sample, sequenced in a study of Ad26.COV2.S vaccination and SARS-CoV-2 variants. Assay: immunoSEQ multiplex PCR; the TCRdb copy retains only in-frame clones and omits some. The repertoire consists of about 410,000 clones, with over 80% occurring once and the leading ten covering approximately 1.6%. Treatment specified: some 20 received Ad26.COV2.S at low or high dose, single or two shots; 5 received placebo; per-sample allocation not given. Day 63 following the first vaccine or placebo injection was when the samples were taken. This sample comprised peripheral blood, obtained in a trial of Ad26.COV2.S vaccine versus placebo. These receptors were taken from a person aged 18-60 years who received the Ad26.COV2.S COVID-19 vaccine or a placebo.

The chain carries TRBV7-9 and TRBJ2-2, with D tentatively TRBD1 (5 bases). This CDR3 spans 16 amino acids. V gave up 2 bases and J gave up 3 bases, with 13 bases separating them. Germline assignment: CDR1 SEHNR and CDR2 FQNEAQ (reference sequence). DNA of the CDR3: TGTGCCAGCAGCTTAACGACAGAGATCTACACCGGGGAGCTGTTTTTT. Residues: CASSLTTEIYTGELFF.

This chain uses TRBV7-2 with TRBJ1-4; D is perhaps TRBD1 (5 bases). Germline V gene data show CDR1 as SGHTA and CDR2 as FQGNSA. The CDR3 is 14 amino acids. Deletions cut 4 bases from V and 6 bases from J, with 12 bases between. As DNA, the CDR3 is TGTGCCAGCAGCTCACCTGGGGGGGATGAAAAACTGTTTTTT. Residues: CASSSPGGDEKLFF.

V is TRBV5-8 and J is TRBJ1-3; D unclear. Germline values: CDR1 SGHTS, CDR2 YDEGEE. V lost 2 bases and J 0 bases, leaving 9 bases between the germline ends. The CDR3 spans 15 residues. The CDR3 spells CASSLGLNSGNTIYF. The CDR3 region has the DNA TGTGCCAGCAGCTTAGGCCTGAACTCTGGAAACACCATATATTTT.

The V gene is TRBV19, the J gene TRBJ1-4, with TRBD1 identical over 7 bases. V dropped 3 bases and J dropped 3; count of bases not matched to a gene: 7. The CDR3 totals 16 residues. Germline CDR1 and CDR2: LNHDA and SQIVND (reference sequence). The CDR3 region is CASSIKKGAANEKLFF. The DNA for the CDR3 is TGTGCCAGTAGTATTAAGAAGGGGGCAGCTAATGAAAAACTGTTTTTT.

The rearrangement links TRBV27 to TRBJ2-7; 8 nucleotides match TRBD2. V trimming: 0 bases; J trimming: 2 bases; junction bases outside the gene matches: 3. Per germline, CDR1 MNHEY and CDR2 SMNVEV (reference sequence). The CDR3 length is 15 residues. CDR3 nucleotides: TGTGCCAGCAGTTTATCTGCGGGGGGTACCTACGAGCAGTACTTC. It codes for CASSLSAGGTYEQYF.

This chain connects TRBV14 to TRBJ1-5; D gene unclear. V was clipped by 0 bases and J by 0 bases, with 0 bases between them. The CDR3 has 13 amino acids. Germline assignment: CDR1 SGHDN and CDR2 FVKESK. The CDR3 DNA reads TGTGCCAGCAGCCAAGATAGCAATCAGCCCCAGCATTTT. Translation gives CASSQDSNQPQHF.

CDR3 sequence (DNA): TGTGCCAGCAGACCTTCGACAGGGACGAATGGCTACACCTTC. This sequence encodes CASRPSTGTNGYTF. This chain connects TRBV6-5 to TRBJ1-2, with 7 bases identical to TRBD1. Germline V gene sequence: CDR1 MNHEY, CDR2 SVGAGI. CDR3 length: 14 residues. V shed 6 bases and J 6 bases; nucleotides not matched to a gene: 10.

This chain links TRBV19 with TRBJ2-1, with TRBD1 matching 7 bases. The V and J ends lost 6 bases and 9 bases, in that order; junction bases with no gene match: 14. Germline V lookup: CDR1 LNHDA, CDR2 SQIVND (reference sequence). CDR3 size: 15 residues. CDR3 bases: TGTGCCAGTAGCGCCGGGACAGTGTTCAGTGGTGAGCAGTTCTTC. This sequence encodes CASSAGTVFSGEQFF.

V gene TRBV11-2 combines with J gene TRBJ1-4; D ambiguous. CDR3 length: 12 residues. Germline loops: CDR1 SGHAT, CDR2 FQNNGV. With 5 bases removed from V and 4 bases from J, the gap between germline ends came to 5 bases. CDR3 in amino acids: CASSPLNEKLFF. DNA for the CDR3: TGTGCCAGCAGCCCACTTAATGAAAAACTGTTTTTT.

This chain links TRBV10-3 with TRBJ1-4; TRBD1 matches at 10 bases. Germline V gene lookup returns CDR1 ENHRY and CDR2 SYGVKD. V was clipped by 10 bases and J by 7 bases; unmatched bases: 6. The CDR3 covers 13 residues. CDR3 loop: CASRDRGTEKLFF. CDR3 DNA sequence: TGTGCCAGCCGGGACAGGGGTACTGAAAAACTGTTTTTT.

In regard to this clone: The sample carries other DNA sequences with the same CDR3. V is TRBV28 and J is TRBJ1-2, with a tentative D call TRBD1 (6 bases). CDR3 length: 14 amino acids. Per the germline V gene, CDR1 is MDHEN and CDR2 is SYDVKM. V dropped 3 bases and J dropped 8 bases, with 16 bases sitting between them. This chain's CDR3 is CASSFQGGNRGYTF. Written as DNA, the CDR3 is TGTGCCAGCAGTTTCCAAGGGGGGAATCGAGGCTACACCTTC.

V gene TRBV19 combines with J gene TRBJ2-7; a weak D match, TRBD2 (5 bases). Per germline, CDR1 LNHDA and CDR2 SQIVND (reference sequence). The CDR3 is 14 residues long. V shed 1 base and J shed 3 bases, with 10 bases lying between them. The CDR3 nucleotides are TGTGCCAGTAGTATAGTTGGAGCGGACTACGAGCAGTACTTC. Translated, it gives CASSIVGADYEQYF.

The chain couples TRBV3-1 (or the pseudogene TRBV3-2) to TRBJ1-6; D is possibly TRBD1 (6 bases). Per germline, CDR1 LGHDT and CDR2 YNNKEL (reference sequence). V dropped 3 bases and J dropped 5 bases, with 8 bases sitting between them. The CDR3 is 14 amino acids. The CDR3 DNA reads TGTGCCAGCAGCCAGAACAGGGATAATTCACCCCTCCACTTT. Its protein is CASSQNRDNSPLHF.

This clone has just one count. The chain has TRBV11-3 and TRBJ2-5, with D hard to call. CDR1 is SGHNT, CDR2 YENEEA, per germline. The V end was cut by 3 bases, the J end by 1 base, with 12 bases between. The CDR3 extends over 15 amino acids. The CDR3 bases are TGTGCCAGCAGCTTTTCTGCGCAGACCCAAGAGACCCAGTACTTC. This encodes CASSFSAQTQETQYF.

This chain connects TRBV19 to TRBJ1-4; 7 bases fit TRBD1. V lost 4 bases to trimming and J lost 0 bases; unmatched junction nucleotides: 5. Germline V gene lookup returns CDR1 LNHDA and CDR2 SQIVND (reference sequence). There are 16 residues in the CDR3. The CDR3 DNA is TGTGCCAGTAGTACAATCGACAGGGCAACTAATGAAAAACTGTTTTTT. This encodes CASSTIDRATNEKLFF.

This chain links TRBV6-1 with TRBJ1-5; maybe TRBD1 (5 bases). Germline V gene sequence: CDR1 MNHNS, CDR2 SASEGT. The CDR3 spans 16 residues. V was cut by 1 base and J by 4 bases, with 14 bases left in between. CDR3 protein: CASSEGRIYRNQPQHF. DNA of the CDR3: TGTGCCAGCAGTGAAGGGCGGATCTACAGGAATCAGCCCCAGCATTTT.

The chain recombines TRBV15 with TRBJ1-1, with 9 bases matching TRBD1. After removal of 3 bases from V and 1 base from J, the junction contained 0 bases not matched to a gene. Looked up from germline, CDR1 is LNHNV and CDR2 is YYDKDF (reference sequence). CDR3 length: 14 amino acids. The CDR3 DNA sequence: TGTGCCACCAGCAGGGACAGGGGGAACACTGAAGCTTTCTTT. Amino acid sequence: CATSRDRGNTEAFF.

DNA of the CDR3: TGCGCCAGCAGCCAAGGACTAGCGGGGGGCACAGATACGCAGTATTTT. This translates into CASSQGLAGGTDTQYF. The V call is TRBV4-1, the J call TRBJ2-3, with TRBD2 identical over 12 bases. The CDR3 has 16 residues. Trimming cost V 1 base and J 1 base; bases outside gene matches: 0. CDR1 and CDR2 (germline): MGHRA, YSYEKL.

This clone was recorded once. This rearrangement joins TRBV29-1 to TRBJ1-1; a weak D match, TRBD1 (6 bases). Trimming pared 7 bases from V and 1 base from J, leaving 10 bases between. Germline-derived CDR1 and CDR2 are SQVTM and ANQGSEA. CDR3 size: 12 residues. CDR3 loop: CSARTENTEAFF. The CDR3 nucleotides read TGCAGCGCCCGGACAGAGAACACTGAAGCTTTCTTT.

A single count supports this clone. One end of the junction fails to match germline, which may point to a read error. CDR3 in DNA: TGCGCCAGCAGTGAAGTAGCGGTAGAGTTGGTCTTC. It specifies CASSEVAVELVF. This chain links TRBV10-2 with TRBJ2-1; D perhaps matches TRBD2 (6 bases). The length of the CDR3 is 12 residues. Per the germline V gene, CDR1 is WSHSY and CDR2 is SAAADI.

V gene TRBV6-5 combines with J gene TRBJ1-1, with a weak D call TRBD1 (6 bases). Trimming removed 8 bases from V and 4 bases from J, with 11 bases in between. Germline V gives CDR1 MNHEY, CDR2 SVGAGI. The CDR3 is 12 residues long. CDR3 DNA: TGTGCCAGCGGCAGGGGTGCCACTGAAGCTTTCTTT. This gives the protein CASGRGATEAFF.

The CDR3 DNA sequence: TGTGCCAGCAGCCAACAGGGCTATGGCTACACCTTC. This translates into CASSQQGYGYTF. The chain couples TRBV28 to TRBJ1-2; tentative D call: TRBD1 (6 bases). V gave up 6 bases and J gave up 4 bases, with 9 bases separating them. In germline, CDR1 is MDHEN, CDR2 SYDVKM. The length of the CDR3 is 12 residues.

This chain connects TRBV5-1 to TRBJ2-5; 8 bases are a match to TRBD1. The junction had 4 bases not matched to a gene; V was cut back by 4 bases and J by 5 bases. This CDR3 region has 13 residues. From germline, CDR1 is SGHRS and CDR2 YFSETQ. The CDR3 nucleotides read TGCGCCAGCAGCGCGACAGGGGAGGAGACCCAGTACTTC. It yields the protein CASSATGEETQYF.

V usage is TRBV7-2 and J usage is TRBJ2-3, with D perhaps matching TRBD2 (6 bases). Germline V lookup: CDR1 SGHTA, CDR2 FQGNSA. This CDR3 has 13 amino acids. Trimming cost V 2 bases and J 4 bases, with 7 bases left between them. The CDR3 coding sequence is TGTGCCAGCAGCTTACGGGGGTCAGATACGCAGTATTTT. Translated, it gives CASSLRGSDTQYF.

The chain is built from TRBV15 and TRBJ2-6, with unresolved D. Between the trimmed V and J ends, which lost 4 bases and 0 bases, there was a span of 7 bases. CDR1 is LNHNV, CDR2 YYDKDF, per germline (reference sequence). This CDR3 has 15 residues. Here the CDR3 reads CATSIHISGANVLTF. The DNA of the CDR3 is TGTGCCACCAGCATCCATATCTCTGGGGCCAACGTCCTGACTTTC.

This chain connects TRBV19 to TRBJ2-1; 8 bases line up with TRBD2. V was pared by 5 bases and J by 0 bases, with 3 bases of the junction left unmatched. Germline loops: CDR1 LNHDA, CDR2 SQIVND (reference sequence). The CDR3 totals 15 residues. CDR3 loop: CASSPRGDSYNEQFF. CDR3 nucleotides: TGTGCCAGTAGTCCGCGGGGGGACTCCTACAATGAGCAGTTCTTC.

V and J are TRBV27 and TRBJ2-7; 7 bases are a match to TRBD2. Trimming took 3 bases from V and 2 from J; bases not matched to a gene: 1. The CDR3 length is 13 residues. In germline, CDR1 is MNHEY, CDR2 SMNVEV (reference sequence). The CDR3, as DNA: TGTGCCAGCAGTTTTCGGGGGGCCTACGAGCAGTACTTC. It codes for CASSFRGAYEQYF.

V usage is TRBV27 and J usage is TRBJ2-7; 9 positions agree with TRBD1. The CDR3 is 15 amino acids. J was trimmed by 4 bases and V by 6 bases; bases with no gene match: 10. Germline-derived CDR1 and CDR2 are MNHEY and SMNVEV (reference sequence). The CDR3 region is CASSIIRGTGYEQYF. The CDR3 nucleotides are TGTGCCAGCAGCATAATCCGCGGGACAGGGTACGAGCAGTACTTC.

The V call is TRBV4-1, the J call TRBJ2-5, with D possibly being TRBD1 (6 bases). CDR1 and CDR2 from the germline V gene are MGHRA and YSYEKL. V lost 3 bases to trimming and J lost 3 bases, with 8 bases between them. There are 13 residues in the CDR3. CDR3 DNA sequence: TGCGCCAGCAGCCAGGCAGGGGAAGAGACCCAGTACTTC. Protein product: CASSQAGEETQYF.

The DNA of the CDR3 is TGTGCCAGCAGCCTGGGTACCGGCGGGGGGCCGAGAGAGACCCAGTACTTC. Protein sequence: CASSLGTGGGPRETQYF. V usage is TRBV5-6 and J usage is TRBJ2-5; 8 nucleotides agree with TRBD2. Germline V gene sequence: CDR1 SGHDT, CDR2 YYEEEE. This CDR3 has 17 residues. Trimming cost V 4 bases and J 4 bases; bases outside gene matches: 15.

V is TRBV7-9 and J is TRBJ1-6; D unclear. Trimming stripped 3 bases from V and 7 bases from J, with 10 bases between. This CDR3 contains 14 residues. CDR1 and CDR2 from the germline V gene are SEHNR and FQNEAQ (reference sequence). CDR3 DNA sequence: TGTGCCAGCAGCTTCCGAAACGGGAATTCACCCCTCCACTTT. It codes for CASSFRNGNSPLHF. Based on the CDR3 plus reference TRBV7-9 and TRBJ1-6, the full variable domain is DTGVSQNPRHKITKRGQNVTFRCDPISEHNRLYWYRQTLGQGPEFLTYFQNEAQLEKSRLLSDRFSAERPKGSFSTLEIQRTEQGDSAMYLCASSFRNGNSPLHFGNGTRLTVT.